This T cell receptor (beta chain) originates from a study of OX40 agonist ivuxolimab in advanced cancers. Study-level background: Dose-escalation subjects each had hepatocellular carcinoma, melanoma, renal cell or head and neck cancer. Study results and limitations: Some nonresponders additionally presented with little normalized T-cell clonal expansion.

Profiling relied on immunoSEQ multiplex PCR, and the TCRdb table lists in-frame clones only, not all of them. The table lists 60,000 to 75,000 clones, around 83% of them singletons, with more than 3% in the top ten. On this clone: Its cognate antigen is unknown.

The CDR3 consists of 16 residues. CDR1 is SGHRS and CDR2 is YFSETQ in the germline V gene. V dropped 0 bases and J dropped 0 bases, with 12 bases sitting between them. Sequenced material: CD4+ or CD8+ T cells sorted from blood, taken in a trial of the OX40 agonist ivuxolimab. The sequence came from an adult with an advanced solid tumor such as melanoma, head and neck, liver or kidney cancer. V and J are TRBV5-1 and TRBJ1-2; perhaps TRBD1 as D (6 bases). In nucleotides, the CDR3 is TGCGCCAGCAGCTTGGAGACAGGTCCTGCTAACTATGGCTACACCTTC. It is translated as CASSLETGPANYGYTF.